The clone carrying this T cell receptor beta chain is categorized as medium-sized. Its antigen remains unidentified. TCRdb redid the calling of the 5' RACE reads with MiXCR, one entry per CDR3 protein. Found here are roughly 9,000 distinct CDR3 sequences, less than 6% of them singletons; the top ten hold roughly 14%. The data were obtained in a study of spatial heterogeneity in lung cancer. Study-level background: Matched bulk RNA-seq yielded a T cell transcriptional module score. Counts of TCR transcripts in tumor regions correlated strongly with that score.

Time point specified: sample taken at primary tumor resection. Trimming removed 5 bases at V and 8 bases at J, with 19 bases between. The CDR3 is made up of 15 amino acids. In germline, CDR1 is LNHDA, CDR2 SQIVND (reference sequence). General study results and limits: Mutation counts in tumors were tracked by counts of expanded intratumoral alpha and beta TCRs.

The material was lung tumor tissue, obtained at surgery. The chain recombines TRBV19 with TRBJ2-1; perhaps TRBD1 as D (6 bases). The receptor was isolated from a female donor with early-stage non-small cell lung cancer. The chain's CDR3 is CASSAPPGAFDEQFF. The CDR3 DNA sequence: TGTGCCAGTAGTGCCCCCCCAGGGGCCTTTGATGAGCAGTTCTTC.